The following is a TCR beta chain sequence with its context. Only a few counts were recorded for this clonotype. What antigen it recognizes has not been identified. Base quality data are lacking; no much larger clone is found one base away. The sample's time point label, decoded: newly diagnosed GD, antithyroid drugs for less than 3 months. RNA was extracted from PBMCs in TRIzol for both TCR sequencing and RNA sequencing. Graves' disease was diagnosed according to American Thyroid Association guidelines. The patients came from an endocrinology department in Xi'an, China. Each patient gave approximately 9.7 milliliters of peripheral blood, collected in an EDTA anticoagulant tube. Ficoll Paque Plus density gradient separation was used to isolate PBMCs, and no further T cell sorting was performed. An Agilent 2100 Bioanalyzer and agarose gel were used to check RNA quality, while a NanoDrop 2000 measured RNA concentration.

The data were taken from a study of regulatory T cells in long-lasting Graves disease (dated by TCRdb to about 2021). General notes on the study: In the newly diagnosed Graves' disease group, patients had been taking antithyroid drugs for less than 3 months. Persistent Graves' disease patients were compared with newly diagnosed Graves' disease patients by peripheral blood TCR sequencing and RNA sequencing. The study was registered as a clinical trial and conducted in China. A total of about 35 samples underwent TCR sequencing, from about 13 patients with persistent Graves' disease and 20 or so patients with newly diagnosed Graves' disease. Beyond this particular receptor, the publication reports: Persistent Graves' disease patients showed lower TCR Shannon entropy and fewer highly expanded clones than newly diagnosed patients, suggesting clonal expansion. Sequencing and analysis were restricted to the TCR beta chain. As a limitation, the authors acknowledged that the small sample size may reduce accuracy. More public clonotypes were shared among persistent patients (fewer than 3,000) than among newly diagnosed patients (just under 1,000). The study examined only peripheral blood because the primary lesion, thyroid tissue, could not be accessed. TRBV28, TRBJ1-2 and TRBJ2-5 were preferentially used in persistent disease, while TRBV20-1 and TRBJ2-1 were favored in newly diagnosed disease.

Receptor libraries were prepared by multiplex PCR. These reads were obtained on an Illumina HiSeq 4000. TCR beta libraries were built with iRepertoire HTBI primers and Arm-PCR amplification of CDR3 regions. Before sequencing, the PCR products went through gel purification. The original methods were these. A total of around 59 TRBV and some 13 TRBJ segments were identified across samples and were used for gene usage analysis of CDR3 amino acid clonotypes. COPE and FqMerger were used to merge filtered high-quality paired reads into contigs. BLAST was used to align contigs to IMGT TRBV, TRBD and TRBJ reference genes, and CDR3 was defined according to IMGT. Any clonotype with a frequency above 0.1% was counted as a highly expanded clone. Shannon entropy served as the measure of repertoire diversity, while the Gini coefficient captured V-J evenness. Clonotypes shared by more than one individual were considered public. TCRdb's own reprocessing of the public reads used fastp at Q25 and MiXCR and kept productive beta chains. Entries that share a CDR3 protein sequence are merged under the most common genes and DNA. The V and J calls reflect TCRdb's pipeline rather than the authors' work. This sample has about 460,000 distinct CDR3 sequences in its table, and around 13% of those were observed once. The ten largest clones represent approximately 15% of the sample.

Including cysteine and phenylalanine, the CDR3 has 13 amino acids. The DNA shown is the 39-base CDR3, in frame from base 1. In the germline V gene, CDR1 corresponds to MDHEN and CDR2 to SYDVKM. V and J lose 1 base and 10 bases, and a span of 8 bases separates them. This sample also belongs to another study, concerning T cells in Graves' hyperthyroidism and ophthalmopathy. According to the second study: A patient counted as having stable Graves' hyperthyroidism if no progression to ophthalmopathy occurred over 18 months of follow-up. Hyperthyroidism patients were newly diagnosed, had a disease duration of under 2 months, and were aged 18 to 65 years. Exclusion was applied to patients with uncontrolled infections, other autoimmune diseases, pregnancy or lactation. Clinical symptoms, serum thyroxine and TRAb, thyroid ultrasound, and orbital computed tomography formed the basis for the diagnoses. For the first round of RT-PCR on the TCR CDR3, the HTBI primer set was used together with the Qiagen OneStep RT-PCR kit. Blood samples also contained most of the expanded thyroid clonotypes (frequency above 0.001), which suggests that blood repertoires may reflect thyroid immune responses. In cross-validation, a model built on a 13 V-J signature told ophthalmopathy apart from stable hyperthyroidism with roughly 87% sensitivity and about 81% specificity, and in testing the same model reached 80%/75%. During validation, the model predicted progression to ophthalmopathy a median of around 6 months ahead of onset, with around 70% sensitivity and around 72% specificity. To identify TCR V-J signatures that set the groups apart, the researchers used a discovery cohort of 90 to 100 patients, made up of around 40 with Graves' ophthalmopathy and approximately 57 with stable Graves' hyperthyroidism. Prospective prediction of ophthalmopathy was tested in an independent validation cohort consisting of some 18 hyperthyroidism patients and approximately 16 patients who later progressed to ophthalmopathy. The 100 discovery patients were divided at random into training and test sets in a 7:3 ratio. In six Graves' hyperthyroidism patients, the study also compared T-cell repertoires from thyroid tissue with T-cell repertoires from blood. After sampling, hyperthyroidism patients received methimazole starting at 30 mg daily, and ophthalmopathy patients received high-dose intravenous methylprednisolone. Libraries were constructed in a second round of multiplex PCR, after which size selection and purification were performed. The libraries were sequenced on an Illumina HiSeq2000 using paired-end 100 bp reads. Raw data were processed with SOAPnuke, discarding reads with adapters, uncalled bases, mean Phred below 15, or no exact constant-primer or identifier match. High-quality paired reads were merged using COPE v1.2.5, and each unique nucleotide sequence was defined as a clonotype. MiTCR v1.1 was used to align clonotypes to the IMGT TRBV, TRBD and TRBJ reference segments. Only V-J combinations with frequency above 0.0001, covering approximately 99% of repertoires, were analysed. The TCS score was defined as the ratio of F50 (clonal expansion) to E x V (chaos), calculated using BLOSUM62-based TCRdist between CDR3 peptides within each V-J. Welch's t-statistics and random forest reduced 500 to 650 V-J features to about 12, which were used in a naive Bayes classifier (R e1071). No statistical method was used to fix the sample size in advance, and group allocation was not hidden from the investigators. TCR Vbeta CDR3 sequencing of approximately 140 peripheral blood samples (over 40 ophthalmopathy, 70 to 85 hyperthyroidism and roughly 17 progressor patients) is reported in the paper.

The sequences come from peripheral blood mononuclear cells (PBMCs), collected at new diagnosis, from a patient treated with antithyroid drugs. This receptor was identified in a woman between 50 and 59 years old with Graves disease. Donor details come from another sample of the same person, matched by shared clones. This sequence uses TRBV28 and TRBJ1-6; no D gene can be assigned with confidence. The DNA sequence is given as TGTGCCAGCAGTTTATTCCCTCCATCACCCCTCCACTTT. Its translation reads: CASSLFPPSPLHF.